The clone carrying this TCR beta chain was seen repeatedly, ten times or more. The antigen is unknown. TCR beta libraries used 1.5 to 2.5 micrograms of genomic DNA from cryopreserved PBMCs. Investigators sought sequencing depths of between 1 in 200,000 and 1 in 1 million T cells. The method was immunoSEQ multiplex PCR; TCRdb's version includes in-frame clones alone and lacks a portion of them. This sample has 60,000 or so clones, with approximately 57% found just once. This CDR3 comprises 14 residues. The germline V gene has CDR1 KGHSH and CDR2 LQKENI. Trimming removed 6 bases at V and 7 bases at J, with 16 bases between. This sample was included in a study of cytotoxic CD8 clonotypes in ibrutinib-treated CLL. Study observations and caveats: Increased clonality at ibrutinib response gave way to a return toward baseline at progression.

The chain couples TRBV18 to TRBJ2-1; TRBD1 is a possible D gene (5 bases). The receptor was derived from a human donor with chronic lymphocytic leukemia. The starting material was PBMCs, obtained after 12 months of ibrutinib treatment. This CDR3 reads CASSVGAVWNEQFF. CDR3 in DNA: TGTGCCAGCTCTGTTGGGGCCGTGTGGAATGAGCAGTTCTTC.